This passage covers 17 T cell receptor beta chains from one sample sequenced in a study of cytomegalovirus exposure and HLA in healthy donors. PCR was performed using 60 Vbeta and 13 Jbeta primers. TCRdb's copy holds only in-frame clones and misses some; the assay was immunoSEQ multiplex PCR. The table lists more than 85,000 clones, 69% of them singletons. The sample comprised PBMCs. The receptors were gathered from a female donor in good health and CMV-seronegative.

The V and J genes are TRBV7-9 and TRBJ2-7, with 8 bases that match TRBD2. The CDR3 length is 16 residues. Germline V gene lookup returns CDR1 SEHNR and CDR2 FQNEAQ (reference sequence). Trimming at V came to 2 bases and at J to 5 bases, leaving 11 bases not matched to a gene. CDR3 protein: CASSLNRRGGWNEQYF. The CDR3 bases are TGTGCCAGCAGCTTAAATCGTCGGGGGGGCTGGAACGAGCAGTACTTC.

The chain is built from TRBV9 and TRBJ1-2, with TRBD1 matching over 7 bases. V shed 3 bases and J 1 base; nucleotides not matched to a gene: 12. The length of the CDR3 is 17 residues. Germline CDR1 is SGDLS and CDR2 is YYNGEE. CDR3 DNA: TGTGCCAGCAGCGCCGACCTTACAGGGGAAGGTAACTATGGCTACACCTTC. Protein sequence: CASSADLTGEGNYGYTF. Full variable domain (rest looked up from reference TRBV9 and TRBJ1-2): DSGVTQTPKHLITATGQRVTLRCSPRSGDLSVYWYQQSLDQGLQFLIQYYNGEERAKGNILERFSAQQFPDLHSELNLSSLELGDSALYFCASSADLTGEGNYGYTFGSGTRLTVV.

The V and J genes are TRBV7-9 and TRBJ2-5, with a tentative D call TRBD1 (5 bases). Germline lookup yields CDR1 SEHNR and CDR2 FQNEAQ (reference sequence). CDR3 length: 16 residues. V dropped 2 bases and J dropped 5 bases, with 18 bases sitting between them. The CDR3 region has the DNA TGTGCCAGCAGCTTAAAAGGTGGCAGGGTGGGGGAGACCCAGTACTTC. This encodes CASSLKGGRVGETQYF.

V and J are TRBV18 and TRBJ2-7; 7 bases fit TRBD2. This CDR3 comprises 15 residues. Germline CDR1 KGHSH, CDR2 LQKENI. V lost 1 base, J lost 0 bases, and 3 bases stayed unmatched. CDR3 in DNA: TGTGCCAGCTCACCACGCGGGGGATACTCCTACGAGCAGTACTTC. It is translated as CASSPRGGYSYEQYF.

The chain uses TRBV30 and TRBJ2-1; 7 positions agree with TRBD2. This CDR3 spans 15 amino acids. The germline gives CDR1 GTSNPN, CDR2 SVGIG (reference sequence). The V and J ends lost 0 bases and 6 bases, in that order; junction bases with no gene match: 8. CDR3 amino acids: CAWSVLALVPNEQFF. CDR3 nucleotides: TGTGCCTGGAGTGTACTAGCGCTAGTGCCCAATGAGCAGTTCTTC.

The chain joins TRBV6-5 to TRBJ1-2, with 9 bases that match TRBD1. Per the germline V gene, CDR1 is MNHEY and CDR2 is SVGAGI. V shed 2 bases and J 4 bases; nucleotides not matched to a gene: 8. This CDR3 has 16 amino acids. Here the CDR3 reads CASSYGRTGDGYGYTF. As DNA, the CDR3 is TGTGCCAGCAGTTACGGGCGGACAGGGGACGGCTATGGCTACACCTTC.

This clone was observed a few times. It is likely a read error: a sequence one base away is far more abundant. The CDR3 sequence is CAFGQGGSGANVLSF. The CDR3 bases are TGTGCCTTTGGACAGGGGGGCTCTGGGGCCAACGTCCTGTCTTTC. V gene TRBV2 combines with J gene TRBJ2-6; TRBD1 aligns across 10 bases. The CDR3 has 15 residues. Germline CDR1 and CDR2: SNHLY and FYNNEI. The entire variable domain, with the rest obtained from reference TRBV2 and TRBJ2-6, is as follows: EPEVTQTPSHQVTQMGQEVILRCVPISNHLYFYWYRQILGQKVEFLVSFYNNEISEKSEIFDDQFSVERPDGSNFTLKIRSTKLEDSAMYFCAFGQGGSGANVLSFGAGSRLTVL.

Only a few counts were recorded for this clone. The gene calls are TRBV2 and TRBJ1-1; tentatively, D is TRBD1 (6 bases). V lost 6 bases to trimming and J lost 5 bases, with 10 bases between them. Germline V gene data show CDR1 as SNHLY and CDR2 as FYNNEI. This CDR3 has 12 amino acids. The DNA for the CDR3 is TGTGCCAGCAGACAGGGTTCTACTGAAGCTTTCTTT. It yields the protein CASRQGSTEAFF. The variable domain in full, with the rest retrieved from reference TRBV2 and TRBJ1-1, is EPEVTQTPSHQVTQMGQEVILRCVPISNHLYFYWYRQILGQKVEFLVSFYNNEISEKSEIFDDQFSVERPDGSNFTLKIRSTKLEDSAMYFCASRQGSTEAFFGQGTRLTVV.

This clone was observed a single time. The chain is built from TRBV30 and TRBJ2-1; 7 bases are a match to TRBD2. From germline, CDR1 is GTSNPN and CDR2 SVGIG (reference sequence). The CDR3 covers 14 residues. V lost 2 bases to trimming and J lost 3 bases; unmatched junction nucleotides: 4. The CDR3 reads CAWSRRGGYNEQFF. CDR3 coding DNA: TGTGCCTGGAGTCGGCGCGGGGGCTACAATGAGCAGTTCTTC.

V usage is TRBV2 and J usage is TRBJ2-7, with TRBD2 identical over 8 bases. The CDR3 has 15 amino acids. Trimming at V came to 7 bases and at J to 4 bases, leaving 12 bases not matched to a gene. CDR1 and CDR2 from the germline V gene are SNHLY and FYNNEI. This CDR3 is CASMIAVASGYEQYF. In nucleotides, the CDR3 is TGTGCCAGCATGATCGCGGTGGCTAGCGGGTACGAGCAGTACTTC.

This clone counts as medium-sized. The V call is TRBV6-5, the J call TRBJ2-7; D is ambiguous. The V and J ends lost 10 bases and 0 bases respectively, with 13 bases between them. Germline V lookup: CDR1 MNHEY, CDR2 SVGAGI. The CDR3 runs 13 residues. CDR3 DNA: TGTGCCACTACCTCGTCCATCTCCTACGAGCAGTACTTC. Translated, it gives CATTSSISYEQYF.

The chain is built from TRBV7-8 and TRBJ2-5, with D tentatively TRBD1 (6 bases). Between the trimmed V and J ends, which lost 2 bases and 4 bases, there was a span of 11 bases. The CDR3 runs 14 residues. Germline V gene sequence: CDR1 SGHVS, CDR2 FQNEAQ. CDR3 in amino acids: CASSLPGALETQYF. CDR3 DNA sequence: TGTGCCAGCAGCTTACCAGGGGCCTTAGAGACCCAGTACTTC.

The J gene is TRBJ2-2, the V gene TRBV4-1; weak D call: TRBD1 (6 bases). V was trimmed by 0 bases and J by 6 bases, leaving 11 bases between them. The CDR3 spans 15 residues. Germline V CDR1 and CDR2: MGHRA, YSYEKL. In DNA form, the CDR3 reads TGCGCCAGCAGCCAAGATGGGTCAGGGGCCGGGGAGCTGTTTTTT. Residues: CASSQDGSGAGELFF.

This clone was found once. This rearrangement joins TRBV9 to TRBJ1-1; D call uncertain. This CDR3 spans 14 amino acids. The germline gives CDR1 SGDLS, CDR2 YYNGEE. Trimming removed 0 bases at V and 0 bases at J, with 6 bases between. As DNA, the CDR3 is TGTGCCAGCAGCGTAGGAAGCATGAACACTGAAGCTTTCTTT. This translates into CASSVGSMNTEAFF.

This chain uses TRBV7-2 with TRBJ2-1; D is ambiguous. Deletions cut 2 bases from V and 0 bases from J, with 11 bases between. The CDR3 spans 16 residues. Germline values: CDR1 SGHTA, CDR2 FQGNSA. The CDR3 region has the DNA TGTGCCAGCAGCTTATTGTCGGAGCGCTCCTACAATGAGCAGTTCTTC. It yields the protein CASSLLSERSYNEQFF.

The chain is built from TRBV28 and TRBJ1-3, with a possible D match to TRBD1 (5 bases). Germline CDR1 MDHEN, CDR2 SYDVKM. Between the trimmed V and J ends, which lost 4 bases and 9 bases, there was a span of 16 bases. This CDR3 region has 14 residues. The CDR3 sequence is CASSSGTGGSTIYF. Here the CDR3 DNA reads TGTGCCAGCAGTTCAGGGACGGGGGGTTCCACCATATATTTT.

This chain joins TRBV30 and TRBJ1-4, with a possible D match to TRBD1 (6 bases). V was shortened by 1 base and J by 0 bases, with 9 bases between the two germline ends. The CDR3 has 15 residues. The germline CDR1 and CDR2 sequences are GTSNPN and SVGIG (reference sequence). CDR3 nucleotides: TGTGCCTGGAGTGGACAGGATTCAACTAATGAAAAACTGTTTTTT. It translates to CAWSGQDSTNEKLFF.